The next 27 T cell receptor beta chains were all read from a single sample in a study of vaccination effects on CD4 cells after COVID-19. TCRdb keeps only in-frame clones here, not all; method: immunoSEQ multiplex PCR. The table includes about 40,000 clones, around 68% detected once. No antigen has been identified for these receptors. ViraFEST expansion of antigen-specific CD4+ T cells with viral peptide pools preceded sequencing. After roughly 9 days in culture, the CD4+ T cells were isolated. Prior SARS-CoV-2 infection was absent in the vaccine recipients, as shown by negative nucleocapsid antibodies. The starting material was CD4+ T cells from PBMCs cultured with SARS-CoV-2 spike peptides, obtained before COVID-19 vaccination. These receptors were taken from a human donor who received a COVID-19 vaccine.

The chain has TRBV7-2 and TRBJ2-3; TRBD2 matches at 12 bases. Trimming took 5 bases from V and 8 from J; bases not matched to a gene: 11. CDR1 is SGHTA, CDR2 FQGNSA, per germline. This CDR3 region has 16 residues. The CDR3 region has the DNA TGTGCCAGCAGCGGCTCGACTAGCGGGGGTGGGCGTACGCAGTATTTT. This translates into CASSGSTSGGGRTQYF.

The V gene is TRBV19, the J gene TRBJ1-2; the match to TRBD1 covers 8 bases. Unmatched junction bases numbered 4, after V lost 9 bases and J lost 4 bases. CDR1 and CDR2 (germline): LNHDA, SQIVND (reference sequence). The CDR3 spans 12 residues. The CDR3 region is CASRGPAYGYTF. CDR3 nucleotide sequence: TGTGCCAGCAGGGGGCCTGCCTATGGCTACACCTTC.

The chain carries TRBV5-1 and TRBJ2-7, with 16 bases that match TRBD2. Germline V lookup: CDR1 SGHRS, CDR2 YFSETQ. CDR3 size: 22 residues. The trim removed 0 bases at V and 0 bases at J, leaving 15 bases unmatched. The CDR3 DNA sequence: TGCGCCAGCAGCTTGGTCCCCTTGCGGGGACTAGCGGGAGGGTTAGGCTCCTACGAGCAGTACTTC. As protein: CASSLVPLRGLAGGLGSYEQYF.

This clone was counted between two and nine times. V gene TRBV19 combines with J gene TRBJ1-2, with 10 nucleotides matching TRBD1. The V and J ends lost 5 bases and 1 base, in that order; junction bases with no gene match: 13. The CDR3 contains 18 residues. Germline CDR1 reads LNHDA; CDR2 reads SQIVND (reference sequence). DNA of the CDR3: TGTGCCAGTAGTCCAAGCGCTCCGACAGGGGGCAATAACTATGGCTACACCTTC. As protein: CASSPSAPTGGNNYGYTF.

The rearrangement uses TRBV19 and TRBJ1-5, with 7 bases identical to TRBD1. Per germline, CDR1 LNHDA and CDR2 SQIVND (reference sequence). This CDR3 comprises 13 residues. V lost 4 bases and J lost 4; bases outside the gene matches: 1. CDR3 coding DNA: TGTGCCAGTAGTAGACAGGGTAATCAGCCCCAGCATTTT. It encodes CASSRQGNQPQHF.

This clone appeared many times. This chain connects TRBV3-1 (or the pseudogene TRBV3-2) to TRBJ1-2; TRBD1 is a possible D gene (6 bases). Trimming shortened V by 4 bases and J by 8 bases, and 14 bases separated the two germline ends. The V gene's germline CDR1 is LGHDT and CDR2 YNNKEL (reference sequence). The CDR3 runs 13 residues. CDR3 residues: CASSRTDGGGYTF. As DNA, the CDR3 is TGTGCCAGCAGCCGGACAGACGGCGGCGGCTACACCTTC.

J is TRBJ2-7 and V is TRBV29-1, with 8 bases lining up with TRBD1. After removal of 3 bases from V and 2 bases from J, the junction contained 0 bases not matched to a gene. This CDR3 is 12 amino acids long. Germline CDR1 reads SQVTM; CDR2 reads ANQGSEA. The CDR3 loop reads CSVEDRAYEQYF. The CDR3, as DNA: TGCAGCGTTGAGGACAGGGCCTACGAGCAGTACTTC.

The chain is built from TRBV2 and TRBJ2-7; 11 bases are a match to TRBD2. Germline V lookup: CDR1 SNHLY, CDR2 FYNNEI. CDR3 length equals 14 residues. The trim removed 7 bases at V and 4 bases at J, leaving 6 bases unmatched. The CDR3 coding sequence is TGTGCCAGCACCCAGGCTAGCGGGGGGTACGAGCAGTACTTC. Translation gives CASTQASGGYEQYF.

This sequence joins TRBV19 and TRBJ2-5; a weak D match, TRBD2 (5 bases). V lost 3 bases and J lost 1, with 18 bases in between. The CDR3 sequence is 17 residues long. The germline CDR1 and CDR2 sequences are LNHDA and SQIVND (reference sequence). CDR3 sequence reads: CASSIKKRVAVQETQYF. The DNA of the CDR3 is TGTGCCAGTAGTATCAAAAAGAGGGTGGCAGTCCAAGAGACCCAGTACTTC. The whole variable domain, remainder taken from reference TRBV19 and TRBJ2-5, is DGGITQSPKYLFRKEGQNVTLSCEQNLNHDAMYWYRQDPGQGLRLIYYSQIVNDFQKGDIAEGYSVSREKKESFPLTVTSAQKNPTAFYLCASSIKKRVAVQETQYFGPGTRLLVL.

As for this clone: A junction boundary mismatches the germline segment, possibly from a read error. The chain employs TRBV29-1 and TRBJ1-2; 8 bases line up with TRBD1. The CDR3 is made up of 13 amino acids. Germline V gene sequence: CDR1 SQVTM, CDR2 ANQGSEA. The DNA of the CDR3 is TGCAGCGTCGAAGGACAGGGTTCTTCTGGCTACACCTTC. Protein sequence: CSVEGQGSSGYTF.

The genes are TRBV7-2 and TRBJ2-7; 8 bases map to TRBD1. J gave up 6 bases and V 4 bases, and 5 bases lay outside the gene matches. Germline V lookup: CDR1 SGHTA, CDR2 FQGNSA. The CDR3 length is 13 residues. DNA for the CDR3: TGTGCCAGCAGCTCGGACAGGGTAGTCGAGCAGTACTTC. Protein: CASSSDRVVEQYF.

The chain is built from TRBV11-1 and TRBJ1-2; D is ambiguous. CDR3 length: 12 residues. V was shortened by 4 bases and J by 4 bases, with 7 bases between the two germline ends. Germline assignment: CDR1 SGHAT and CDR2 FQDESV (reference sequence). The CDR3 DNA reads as TGTGCCAGCAGCTCCCGGTCCTATGGCTACACCTTC. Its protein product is CASSSRSYGYTF.

The CDR3 protein is CASSLGPRPQHF. The CDR3 DNA reads as TGTGCCAGCAGCTTAGGGCCGCGGCCCCAGCATTTT. This chain links TRBV7-2 with TRBJ1-5, with no clear D. The CDR3 consists of 12 residues. Germline V gene lookup returns CDR1 SGHTA and CDR2 FQGNSA. Trimming left V 1 base short and J 9 bases short, with 7 bases between.

The CDR3, as DNA: TGCGCCAGCAGCCATACCAACACTGAAGCTTTCTTT. Protein product: CASSHTNTEAFF. The rearrangement uses TRBV4-3 and TRBJ1-1; D remains unclear. This CDR3 spans 12 amino acids. The germline V gene has CDR1 LGHNA and CDR2 YSLEER. Trimming took off 3 bases at V and 2 bases at J, with 4 bases between the two ends.

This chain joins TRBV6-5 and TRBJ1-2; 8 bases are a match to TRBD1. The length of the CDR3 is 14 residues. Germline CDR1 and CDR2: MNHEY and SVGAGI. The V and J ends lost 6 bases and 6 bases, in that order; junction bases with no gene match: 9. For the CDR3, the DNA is TGTGCCAGCAGCCTACACAGGGGGGTAAATGGCTACACCTTC. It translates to CASSLHRGVNGYTF.

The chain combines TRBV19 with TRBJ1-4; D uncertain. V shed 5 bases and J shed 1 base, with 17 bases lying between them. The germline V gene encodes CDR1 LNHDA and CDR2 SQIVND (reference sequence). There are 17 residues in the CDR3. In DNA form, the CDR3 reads TGTGCCAGTAGTCGCAACCGGGCAGTTTTAACTAATGAAAAACTGTTTTTT. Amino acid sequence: CASSRNRAVLTNEKLFF.

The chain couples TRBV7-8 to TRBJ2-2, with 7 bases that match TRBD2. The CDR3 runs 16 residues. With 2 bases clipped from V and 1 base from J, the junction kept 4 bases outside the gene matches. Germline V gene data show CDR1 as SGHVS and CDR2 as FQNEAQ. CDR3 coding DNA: TGTGCCAGCAGCTTATCTAGCGGAGGGAACACCGGGGAGCTGTTTTTT. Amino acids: CASSLSSGGNTGELFF.

In DNA form, the CDR3 reads TGTGCCAGCAGTGAAGCGCCTAGCGGGGTAGGGGAGCAGTACTTC. It translates to CASSEAPSGVGEQYF. The rearrangement joins TRBV2 to TRBJ2-7; TRBD2 aligns across 9 bases. V lost 0 bases and J lost 7; bases outside the gene matches: 7. CDR1 is SNHLY, CDR2 FYNNEI, per germline. The CDR3 is 15 amino acids. Variable domain in full (rest from reference TRBV2 and TRBJ2-7): EPEVTQTPSHQVTQMGQEVILRCVPISNHLYFYWYRQILGQKVEFLVSFYNNEISEKSEIFDDQFSVERPDGSNFTLKIRSTKLEDSAMYFCASSEAPSGVGEQYFGPGTRLTVT.

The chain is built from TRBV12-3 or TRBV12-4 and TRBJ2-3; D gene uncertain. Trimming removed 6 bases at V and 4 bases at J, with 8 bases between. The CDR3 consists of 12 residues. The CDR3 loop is CASSPDPDTQYF. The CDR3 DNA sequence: TGTGCCAGCAGCCCAGACCCAGATACGCAGTATTTT.

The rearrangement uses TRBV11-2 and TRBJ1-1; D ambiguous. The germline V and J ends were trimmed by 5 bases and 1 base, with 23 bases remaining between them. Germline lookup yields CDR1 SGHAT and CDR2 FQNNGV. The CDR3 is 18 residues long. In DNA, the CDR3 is TGTGCCAGCAGCCTCTATGCCCGGCCGGCAGGACGGAACACTGAAGCTTTCTTT. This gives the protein CASSLYARPAGRNTEAFF.

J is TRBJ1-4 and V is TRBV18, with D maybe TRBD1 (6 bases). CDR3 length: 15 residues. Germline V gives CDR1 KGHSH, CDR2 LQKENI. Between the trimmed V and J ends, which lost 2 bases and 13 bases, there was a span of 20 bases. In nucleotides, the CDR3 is TGTGCCAGCTCACCATTCGGCGGGGACCTCAGGGGACTGTTTTTT. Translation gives CASSPFGGDLRGLFF.

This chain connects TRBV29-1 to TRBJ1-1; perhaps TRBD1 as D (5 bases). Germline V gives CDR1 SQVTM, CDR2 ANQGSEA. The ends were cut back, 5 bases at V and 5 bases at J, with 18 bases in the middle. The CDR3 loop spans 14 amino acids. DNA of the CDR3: TGCAGCGTTTGTAGGGGTCCGTCGGGGACTGAAGCTTTCTTT. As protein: CSVCRGPSGTEAFF.

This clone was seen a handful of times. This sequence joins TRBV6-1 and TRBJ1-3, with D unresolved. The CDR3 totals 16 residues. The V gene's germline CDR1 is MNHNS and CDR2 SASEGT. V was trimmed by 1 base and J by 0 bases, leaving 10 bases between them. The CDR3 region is CASSEDLRSSGNTIYF. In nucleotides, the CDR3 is TGTGCCAGCAGTGAAGACCTAAGGAGCTCTGGAAACACCATATATTTT.

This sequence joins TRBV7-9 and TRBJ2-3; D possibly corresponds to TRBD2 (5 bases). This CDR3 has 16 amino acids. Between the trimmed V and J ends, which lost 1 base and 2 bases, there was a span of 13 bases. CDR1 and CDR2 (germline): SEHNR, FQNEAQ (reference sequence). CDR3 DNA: TGTGCCAGCAGCTTAGGGGAGTCGAGGATCACAGATACGCAGTATTTT. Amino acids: CASSLGESRITDTQYF.

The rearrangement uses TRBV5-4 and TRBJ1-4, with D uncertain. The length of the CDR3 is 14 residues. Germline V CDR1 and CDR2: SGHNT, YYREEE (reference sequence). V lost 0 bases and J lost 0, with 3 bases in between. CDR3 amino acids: CASSLAATNEKLFF. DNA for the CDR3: TGTGCCAGCAGCTTGGCAGCAACTAATGAAAAACTGTTTTTT. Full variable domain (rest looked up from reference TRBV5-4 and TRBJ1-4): ETGVTQSPTHLIKTRGQQVTLRCSSQSGHNTVSWYQQALGQGPQFIFQYYREEENGRGNFPPRFSGLQFPNYSSELNVNALELDDSALYLCASSLAATNEKLFFGSGTQLSVL.

CDR3 region: CASSYRDRYYEQYF. Written as DNA, the CDR3 is TGTGCCAGCAGTTACCGGGACAGGTACTACGAGCAGTACTTC. The chain is built from TRBV6-5 and TRBJ2-7; 8 bases agree with TRBD1. The J segment lost 3 bases and the V segment lost 2 bases, leaving 3 bases of the junction unmatched. Germline V gene sequence: CDR1 MNHEY, CDR2 SVGAGI. The CDR3 runs 14 residues.

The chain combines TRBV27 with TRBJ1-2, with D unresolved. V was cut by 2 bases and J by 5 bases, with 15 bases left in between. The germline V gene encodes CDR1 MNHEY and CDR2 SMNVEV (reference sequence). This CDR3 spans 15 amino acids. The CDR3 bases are TGTGCCAGCAGTTTACTAGGTGGTGGAGCGTATGGCTACACCTTC. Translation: CASSLLGGGAYGYTF.